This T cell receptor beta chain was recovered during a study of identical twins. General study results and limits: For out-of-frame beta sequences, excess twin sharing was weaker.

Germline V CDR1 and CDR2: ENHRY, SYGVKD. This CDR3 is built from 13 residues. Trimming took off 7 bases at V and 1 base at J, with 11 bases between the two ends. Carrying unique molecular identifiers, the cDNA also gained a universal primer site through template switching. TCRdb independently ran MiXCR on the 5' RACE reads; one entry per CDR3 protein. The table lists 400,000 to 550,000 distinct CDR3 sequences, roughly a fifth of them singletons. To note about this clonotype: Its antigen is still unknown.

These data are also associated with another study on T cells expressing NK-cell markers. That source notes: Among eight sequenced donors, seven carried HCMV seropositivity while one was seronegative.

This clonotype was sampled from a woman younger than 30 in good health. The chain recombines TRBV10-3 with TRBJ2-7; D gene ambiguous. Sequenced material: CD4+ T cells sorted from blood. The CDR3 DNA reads TGTGCCATCATGCGTCCAGAATCCTACGAGCAGTACTTC. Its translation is CAIMRPESYEQYF.